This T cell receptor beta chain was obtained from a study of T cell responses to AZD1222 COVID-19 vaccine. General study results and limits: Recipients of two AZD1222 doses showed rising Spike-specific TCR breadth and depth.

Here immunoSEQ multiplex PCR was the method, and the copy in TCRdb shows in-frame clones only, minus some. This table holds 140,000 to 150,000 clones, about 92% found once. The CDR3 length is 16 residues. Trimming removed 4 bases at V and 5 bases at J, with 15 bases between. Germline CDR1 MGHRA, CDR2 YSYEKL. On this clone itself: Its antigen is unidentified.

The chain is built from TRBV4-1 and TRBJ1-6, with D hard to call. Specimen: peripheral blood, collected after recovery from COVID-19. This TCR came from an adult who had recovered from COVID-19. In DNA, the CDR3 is TGCGCCAGCAGCCTTGGTGGGGTACCCGATAATTCACCCCTCCACTTT. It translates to CASSLGGVPDNSPLHF.